A selection of T cell receptor beta chains follows, all from one sample in a study of blood T cell repertoires in COVID-19. TCRdb's table, derived via immunoSEQ multiplex PCR, lists solely in-frame clones and lacks some. The data contain some 300,000 clones, just under 90% of them singletons. The sequenced sample was peripheral blood. These receptors all stem from a woman between 50 and 59 years old with COVID-19, enrolled during active disease. The CDR3 runs from the conserved cysteine through the conserved F or W. Each record gives: clone size, D gene, J gene, V gene, CDR3 protein, CDR3 DNA. A D gene is named only where the DNA matches it firmly. Clone sizes are given selectively: once, few, many, or a class where the clone is expanded.

>once|-|TRBJ2-2|TRBV18
CASSPGLDGELFF
TGTGCCAGCTCACCAGGGCTGGACGGGGAGCTGTTTTTT
>once|TRBD2|TRBJ2-2|TRBV4-2
CASSPTLVAGNTGELFF
TGTGCCAGCAGCCCGACTTTGGTAGCGGGGAACACCGGGGAGCTGTTTTTT
>-|-|TRBJ2-7|TRBV7-7
CASSLRDSPAYEQYF
TGTGCCAGCAGCTTGCGGGACAGTCCAGCCTACGAGCAGTACTTC
>-|TRBD1|TRBJ1-1|TRBV5-6
CASSLGQGARGAFF
TGTGCCAGCAGCTTGGGCCAGGGGGCCAGGGGCGCTTTCTTT
>-|-|TRBJ1-6|TRBV12-2
CASRTVGSTRGSPLHF
TGTGCAAGTCGCACAGTAGGGAGCACCCGGGGTTCACCCCTCCACTTT
>-|-|TRBJ1-1|TRBV18
CASSPGQGMNTEAFF
TGTGCCAGCTCACCAGGTCAGGGGATGAACACTGAAGCTTTCTTT
>-|TRBD2|TRBJ2-2|TRBV4-1
CASGVAGAPGELFF
TGCGCCAGCGGGGTCGCGGGAGCGCCCGGGGAGCTGTTTTTT
>-|-|TRBJ1-2|TRBV5-1
CASSSGLGANYGYTF
TGCGCCAGCAGCTCGGGACTAGGAGCTAACTATGGCTACACCTTC
>few|TRBD1|TRBJ1-3|TRBV20-1
CSASSGGPASGNTIYF
TGCAGTGCTAGTTCAGGGGGCCCTGCTTCCGGAAACACCATATATTTT
>-|-|TRBJ1-4|TRBV6-6
CASRLQGGRIQKLFF
TGTGCCAGCAGGCTACAGGGAGGGAGAATCCAAAAACTGTTTTTT
>-|-|TRBJ1-4|TRBV6-6
CASSPPGNNEKLFF
TGTGCCAGCAGTCCCCCAGGAAATAATGAAAAACTGTTTTTT
>once|-|TRBJ2-1|TRBV4-1
CASSQAREQFF
TGCGCCAGCAGCCAAGCCAGGGAGCAGTTCTTC
>-|TRBD1|TRBJ2-1|TRBV6-1
CASSEGGTGDREQFF
TGTGCCAGCAGTGAAGGAGGGACAGGGGATCGTGAGCAGTTCTTC
>-|-|TRBJ2-7|TRBV24-1
CATSDPAGTHEQYF
TGTGCCACCAGTGATCCCGCAGGAACACACGAGCAGTACTTC
>-|TRBD2|TRBJ2-1|TRBV7-6
CASSLAFPSGSNSEQFF
TGTGCCAGCAGCTTAGCGTTTCCTAGCGGGAGTAATAGTGAGCAGTTCTTC
>-|TRBD2|TRBJ2-3|TRBV9
CASSGREGATDTQYF
TGTGCCAGCAGCGGGCGGGAGGGGGCCACAGATACGCAGTATTTT
>-|TRBD2|TRBJ2-1|TRBV18
CASSKLSTSGSSYNEQFF
TGTGCCAGCTCGAAGCTGTCGACTAGCGGGAGCTCCTACAATGAGCAGTTCTTC
>-|TRBD2|TRBJ2-2|TRBV3-1/TRBV3-2
CASSQGGTNTGELFF
TGTGCCAGCAGCCAGGGGGGGACTAACACCGGGGAGCTGTTTTTT
>-|TRBD2|TRBJ2-7|TRBV4-1
CASSQGIAGLSSYEQYF
TGCGCCAGCAGCCAAGGTATAGCGGGGCTGAGCTCCTACGAGCAGTACTTC
>-|TRBD1|TRBJ1-6|TRBV5-1
CASSLGQGAANSPLHF
TGCGCCAGCAGCCTTGGACAGGGGGCGGCTAATTCACCCCTCCACTTT
>-|TRBD1|TRBJ1-6|TRBV11-3
CASSPEGAGSPLHF
TGTGCCAGCAGTCCCGAGGGGGCAGGGTCACCCCTCCACTTT
>-|-|TRBJ1-2|TRBV3-1/TRBV3-2
CASSQSVGSYGYTF
TGTGCCAGCAGCCAATCGGTTGGTTCCTATGGCTACACCTTC
>-|-|TRBJ2-7|TRBV6-5
CASSSGGEQYF
TGTGCCAGCAGTTCAGGGGGGGAGCAGTACTTC
>-|-|TRBJ2-1|TRBV11-2
CASSWGKTNTSYNEQFF
TGTGCCAGCAGCTGGGGTAAGACTAACACTTCCTACAATGAGCAGTTCTTC
>once|TRBD1|TRBJ2-1|TRBV4-2
CASSRLTGTDYNEQFF
TGTGCCAGCAGCCGACTAACCGGGACAGACTACAATGAGCAGTTCTTC
>few|TRBD1|TRBJ1-4|TRBV5-1
CASSLGGQGSATNEKLFF
TGCGCCAGCAGCTTAGGGGGACAGGGGTCCGCAACTAATGAAAAACTGTTTTTT
>-|-|TRBJ1-1|TRBV6-5
CASWADHLNTEAFF
TGTGCCAGCTGGGCAGACCACCTGAACACTGAAGCTTTCTTT
>-|-|TRBJ2-2|TRBV7-2
CASSLELPRTGELFF
TGTGCCAGCAGCTTAGAACTCCCGAGAACCGGGGAGCTGTTTTTT
>-|-|TRBJ2-3|TRBV5-4
CASSPGFRDTQYF
TGTGCCAGCAGCCCCGGGTTCCGAGATACGCAGTATTTT
>-|-|TRBJ1-4|TRBV5-6
CASSLARRAAGEKLFF
TGTGCCAGCAGCTTGGCTAGGAGGGCGGCGGGTGAAAAACTGTTTTTT
>-|TRBD2|TRBJ2-7|TRBV10-3
CAISESWLAGGIEQYF
TGTGCCATCAGTGAGAGTTGGCTAGCGGGAGGAATCGAGCAGTACTTC
>-|TRBD2|TRBJ2-1|TRBV29-1
CSVSYRLADEQFF
TGCAGCGTGAGCTATCGACTAGCCGATGAGCAGTTCTTC
>-|TRBD2|TRBJ2-7|TRBV4-3
CASSQGLAGYGYEQYF
TGCGCCAGCAGCCAAGGACTAGCGGGGTACGGCTACGAGCAGTACTTC
>few|-|TRBJ1-2|TRBV2
CASRGLLNYGYTF
TGTGCCAGCAGGGGTCTACTAAACTATGGCTACACCTTC
>-|TRBD1|TRBJ1-3|TRBV4-1
CASSQEGTGLSGNTIYF
TGCGCCAGCAGCCAAGAAGGGACAGGGCTCTCTGGAAACACCATATATTTT
>-|-|TRBJ1-5|TRBV7-6
CASSLVSGVGQPQHF
TGTGCCAGCAGCTTAGTTAGCGGGGTTGGTCAGCCCCAGCATTTT
>-|-|TRBJ1-2|TRBV6-5
CASTLAGIANYGYTF
TGTGCCAGCACCCTTGCAGGGATTGCTAACTATGGCTACACCTTC
>-|TRBD2|TRBJ2-2|TRBV7-8
CASSARGGLNTGELFF
TGTGCCAGCAGCGCCCGGGGGGGGCTGAACACCGGGGAGCTGTTTTTT
>-|TRBD1|TRBJ2-4|TRBV18
CASSPPDRGLNIQYF
TGTGCCAGCTCACCACCGGACAGGGGCCTGAACATTCAGTACTTC
>-|-|TRBJ1-1|TRBV6-5
CASRAPGRTEAFF
TGTGCCAGCAGGGCGCCGGGAAGGACTGAAGCTTTCTTT
>-|TRBD2|TRBJ2-1|TRBV10-3
CAISAGTSGRNEQFF
TGTGCCATCAGTGCCGGGACTAGCGGGAGGAATGAGCAGTTCTTC
>once|-|TRBJ2-3|TRBV9
CASSLLTSTSTDTQYF
TGTGCCAGCAGCCTTCTGACATCCACTAGCACAGATACGCAGTATTTT
>once|-|TRBJ1-6|TRBV18
CASSLRDGRDNSPLHF
TGTGCCAGCTCACTAAGAGATGGGAGGGATAATTCACCCCTCCACTTT